This is a list of T cell receptor beta chains from one sample in a study of a mutant IDH1 vaccine in newly diagnosed glioma. These receptors are not linked to any known antigen. Data came from immunoSEQ multiplex PCR; TCRdb stores just in-frame clones and leaves some out. The data show 35,000 to 40,000 clones, roughly 80% seen once. Sequences were derived from PBMCs, sampled from a glioma patient whose treatment included an IDH1 peptide vaccine. The receptors were sampled from a man aged 35-49 years with glioma. CDR3s include the opening cysteine and the closing phenylalanine or tryptophan. A D gene is named only where the DNA matches it firmly. Only part of the rows carry a size: once, few, many, or a class if the clone is expanded.

CDR3	DNA	D	V	size	J
CASSQDLRLRDEQFF	TGCGCCAGCAGCCAAGATCTCCGTCTCAGGGATGAGCAGTTCTTC	NA	TRBV4-3	NA	TRBJ2-1
CASSVQGYLEKGEQYF	TGTGCCAGCAGCGTACAGGGATATTTAGAAAAGGGCGAGCAGTACTTC	NA	TRBV21-1	NA	TRBJ2-7
CASSLRPGQGYNEQFF	TGCGCCAGCAGCTTACGGCCGGGACAGGGTTACAATGAGCAGTTCTTC	TRBD1	TRBV5-1	NA	TRBJ2-1
CASSRLAGSTDTQYF	TGTGCCAGCAGTCGACTAGCGGGGAGCACAGATACGCAGTATTTT	TRBD2	TRBV5-4	once	TRBJ2-3
CASSFPRAVSSTDTQYF	TGTGCCAGCAGCTTTCCTAGGGCGGTCTCTAGCACAGATACGCAGTATTTT	NA	TRBV5-5	NA	TRBJ2-3
CASSTNLRGDTQYF	TGTGCCAGCAGCACCAACTTGCGAGGAGATACGCAGTATTTT	NA	TRBV11-3	few	TRBJ2-3
CASSLDTGLNQPQHF	TGTGCCAGCAGCTTAGACACAGGGCTCAATCAGCCCCAGCATTTT	NA	TRBV7-6	NA	TRBJ1-5
CASSIHRGRSYNEQFF	TGTGCCAGTAGTATTCACAGGGGGCGCTCCTACAATGAGCAGTTCTTC	TRBD1	TRBV19	NA	TRBJ2-1
CASSHQTGALNTGELFF	TGCGCCAGCAGCCACCAAACAGGGGCCCTCAACACCGGGGAGCTGTTTTTT	TRBD1	TRBV4-3	NA	TRBJ2-2
CATSRDRGNQPQHF	TGTGCCACCAGCAGAGATCGGGGCAATCAGCCCCAGCATTTT	NA	TRBV15	NA	TRBJ1-5
CASRPTSGRAGEQYF	TGCGCCAGCAGACCGACTAGCGGGAGGGCCGGCGAGCAGTACTTC	TRBD2	TRBV4-1	NA	TRBJ2-7
CASRRTSGNEQFF	TGTGCCAGTCGGCGGACTAGCGGCAATGAGCAGTTCTTC	TRBD2	TRBV15	NA	TRBJ2-1
CASSLRGLVAYNEQFF	TGTGCCAGCAGTTTACGGGGACTAGTCGCCTACAATGAGCAGTTCTTC	TRBD2	TRBV27	NA	TRBJ2-1
CASRELAGGGNEQFF	TGCGCCAGCAGGGAGCTAGCGGGAGGGGGCAATGAGCAGTTCTTC	TRBD2	TRBV10-2	NA	TRBJ2-1
CASSIFRGTIGYTF	TGTGCCAGTAGTATTTTCAGGGGGACTATTGGCTACACCTTC	TRBD1	TRBV19	NA	TRBJ1-2
CASSLEGFEQFF	TGTGCCAGCAGCTTAGAAGGGTTTGAGCAGTTCTTC	NA	TRBV7-9	NA	TRBJ2-1
CASSLNTYGYTF	TGTGCCAGCAGCTTAAACACGTATGGCTACACCTTC	NA	TRBV7-2	NA	TRBJ1-2
CAWRTADNQPQHF	TGTGCCTGGAGAACAGCGGACAATCAGCCCCAGCATTTT	NA	TRBV30	few	TRBJ1-5
CASSLGLAGGKDEQFF	TGTGCCAGCAGCTTAGGACTAGCGGGAGGAAAGGATGAGCAGTTCTTC	TRBD2	TRBV7-6	NA	TRBJ2-1
CASRPQIGEQFF	TGTGCCAGCAGGCCCCAGATAGGGGAGCAGTTCTTC	NA	TRBV9	once	TRBJ2-1
CASSQWDRSGYTF	TGCGCCAGCAGCCAATGGGACAGAAGTGGCTACACCTTC	TRBD1	TRBV4-3	NA	TRBJ1-2
CASDGTSGYNEQFF	TGTGCTAGTGACGGGACTAGCGGTTACAATGAGCAGTTCTTC	TRBD2	TRBV12-5	NA	TRBJ2-1
CASSFSLGHSNQPQHF	TGTGCCAGCAGTTTCAGCCTAGGGCATAGCAATCAGCCCCAGCATTTT	NA	TRBV28	NA	TRBJ1-5
CASSLNPGQGRINEQFF	TGTGCCAGCAGCTTAAACCCCGGACAGGGGAGGATCAATGAGCAGTTCTTC	TRBD1	TRBV7-3	NA	TRBJ2-1
CAISEPGTGEEQYF	TGTGCCATCAGTGAGCCCGGGACAGGGGAGGAGCAGTACTTC	TRBD1	TRBV10-3	NA	TRBJ2-7
CAWSPPTAGGSTDTQYF	TGTGCCTGGAGCCCCCCTACGGCAGGGGGCTCCACAGATACGCAGTATTTT	TRBD1	TRBV30	NA	TRBJ2-3
CASSGLTGNYGYTF	TGTGCCAGCAGTGGGTTGACAGGGAACTATGGCTACACCTTC	TRBD1	TRBV2	NA	TRBJ1-2
CASSQISNQPQHF	TGTGCCAGCAGCCAGATCAGCAATCAGCCCCAGCATTTT	NA	TRBV6-6	few	TRBJ1-5
CASSYHPSGGRTGEYF	TGTGCCAGCAGTTACCACCCTAGCGGGGGGCGGACGGGGGAGTATTTT	TRBD2	TRBV6-6	NA	TRBJ2-3
CASSERTGDWETQYF	TGTGCCAGCAGTGAGCGGACAGGGGACTGGGAGACCCAGTACTTC	TRBD1	TRBV6-1	NA	TRBJ2-5
CSAREDSIQYF	TGCAGTGCTAGAGAGGACTCCATCCAGTACTTC	NA	TRBV20-1	NA	TRBJ2-7
CASGRTSRLFF	TGTGCTAGTGGCCGAACTAGTAGGCTGTTCTTC	NA	TRBV12-5	NA	TRBJ2-1
CASSLEGTNTEAFF	TGCGCCAGCAGCTTGGAGGGTACGAACACTGAAGCTTTCTTT	NA	TRBV5-1	NA	TRBJ1-1
CASSLIPVSGNTIYF	TGCGCCAGCAGCTTGATCCCAGTCTCTGGAAACACCATATATTTT	NA	TRBV5-1	NA	TRBJ1-3
CASSQDYRQETQYF	TGTGCCAGCAGCCAGGACTATCGGCAAGAGACCCAGTACTTC	NA	TRBV5-4	NA	TRBJ2-5
CASSQELADYEQYF	TGTGCCAGCAGCCAAGAACTAGCGGACTACGAGCAGTACTTC	TRBD2	TRBV4-2	NA	TRBJ2-7
CASSLLPQGTDTQYF	TGTGCCAGCAGCTTACTCCCACAGGGCACAGATACGCAGTATTTT	NA	TRBV7-2	once	TRBJ2-3
CSAGDYEQYF	TGCAGTGCGGGTGACTACGAGCAGTACTTC	NA	TRBV20-1	few	TRBJ2-7
CASSSTPRDPIYEQYF	TGTGCCAGCAGCTCAACCCCCCGGGACCCGATCTACGAGCAGTACTTC	NA	TRBV5-4	few	TRBJ2-7
CATSRPGRAYEQYF	TGTGCCACCAGCAGGCCGGGCCGTGCCTACGAGCAGTACTTC	NA	TRBV15	NA	TRBJ2-7
CASSQVGLAGVDNEQFF	TGCGCCAGCAGCCAAGTGGGACTAGCGGGGGTAGACAATGAGCAGTTCTTC	TRBD2	TRBV4-1	NA	TRBJ2-1
CASSQQPGGTYNSPLHF	TGCGCCAGCAGCCAACAGCCAGGGGGGACCTATAATTCACCCCTCCACTTT	TRBD1	TRBV4-3	NA	TRBJ1-6